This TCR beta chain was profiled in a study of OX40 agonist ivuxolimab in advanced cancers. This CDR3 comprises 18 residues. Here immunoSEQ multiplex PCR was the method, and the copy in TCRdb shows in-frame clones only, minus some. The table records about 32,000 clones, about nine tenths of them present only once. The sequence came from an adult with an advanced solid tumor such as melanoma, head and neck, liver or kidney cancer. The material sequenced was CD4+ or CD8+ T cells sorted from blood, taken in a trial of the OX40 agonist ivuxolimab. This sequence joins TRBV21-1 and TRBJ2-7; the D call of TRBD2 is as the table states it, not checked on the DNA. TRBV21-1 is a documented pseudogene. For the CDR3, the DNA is TGTGCCAGCAGCAACTGGACTAGCGCCTCAAAAAAATCCTACGAGCAGTACTTC. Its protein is CASSNWTSASKKSYEQYF.